This T cell receptor (beta chain) is from a study of T cells in Graves' hyperthyroidism and ophthalmopathy. This clonotype was detected many times. RNA transcripts were the template for amplifying TCR beta CDR3 regions. The HTBI primer set was used in a first-round RT-PCR of the TCR CDR3. Using its own MiXCR run on the multiplex PCR reads, TCRdb lists one record per CDR3 protein. This sample has more than 500,000 distinct CDR3 sequences, with 46% found just once. The CDR3 consists of 13 residues. Germline assignment: CDR1 SQVTM and CDR2 ANQGSEA. V lost 4 bases and J lost 0, with 10 bases in between. The sequence was collected from an adult woman with Graves' disease, either hyperthyroidism or ophthalmopathy (not recorded which). Sequencing input: peripheral blood or thyroid tissue (not recorded which). The J gene is TRBJ2-7, the V gene TRBV29-1; TRBD2 is a possible D gene (6 bases). CDR3 sequence: CSVVRGSSYEQYF. CDR3 nucleotide sequence: TGCAGCGTTGTGCGGGGAAGCTCCTACGAGCAGTACTTC.